Given below is one T cell receptor beta chain in context. Germline-derived CDR1 and CDR2 are SEHNR and FQNEAQ (reference sequence). Trimming shortened V by 1 base and J by 4 bases, and 10 bases separated the two germline ends. There are 14 residues in the CDR3. The data were taken from a study of T cell responses to AZD1222 COVID-19 vaccine. Using immunoSEQ multiplex PCR, the repertoire was profiled, and TCRdb retains in-frame clones only, with some absent. The profile shows around 62,000 clones, approximately 90% of them singletons. The source of this sequence is an adult in good health. Source: peripheral blood, taken on day 0 of AZD1222 vaccination. V and J are TRBV7-9 and TRBJ1-2; D gene ambiguous. CDR3 nucleotide sequence: TGTGCCAGCAGCTTAGGAAACAACCGCTATGGCTACACCTTC. It specifies CASSLGNNRYGYTF.